The rows below give T cell receptor beta chains drawn from one sample of a study of Ad26.COV2.S vaccination and SARS-CoV-2 variants. Assay used: immunoSEQ multiplex PCR; TCRdb lists only in-frame clones, some missing. This table holds almost 400,000 clones, around nine tenths found once. Material: peripheral blood, obtained in a trial of Ad26.COV2.S vaccine versus placebo. These receptors came from a person aged 18 to 65 who received the Ad26.COV2.S COVID-19 vaccine or a placebo. CDR3s include the opening cysteine and the closing phenylalanine or tryptophan. The D gene is left open where the match is weak. Not every row has a clone size; where given, it reads once, few, many or a size class.

TRBD2	TRBV6-4	-	16	TRBJ2-3	CASSDSREAGRDTQYF	TGTGCCAGCAGTGACTCCCGGGAGGCTGGTAGGGATACGCAGTATTTT
-	TRBV18	-	12	TRBJ2-1	CASSSEGPREFF	TGTGCCAGCTCATCTGAGGGGCCCCGCGAGTTCTTC
-	TRBV6-5	-	12	TRBJ2-7	CASSPYSYEQYF	TGTGCCAGCAGTCCCTACTCCTACGAGCAGTACTTC
-	TRBV29-1	-	11	TRBJ2-5	CSVRLGETQYF	TGCAGCGTGCGACTAGGGGAGACCCAGTACTTC
-	TRBV28	-	12	TRBJ2-7	CASSRRDYEQYF	TGTGCCAGCAGTCGCCGGGACTACGAGCAGTACTTC
-	TRBV7-3	-	13	TRBJ1-3	CASSPVHGNTIYF	TGTGCCAGCAGCCCCGTACATGGAAACACCATATATTTT
-	TRBV5-6	-	17	TRBJ2-5	CASSLAAFGEKQETQYF	TGTGCCAGCAGCTTGGCCGCGTTTGGGGAAAAACAAGAGACCCAGTACTTC
TRBD1	TRBV7-6	-	15	TRBJ1-4	CASSPTGDRSEKLFF	TGTGCCAGCAGCCCGACAGGGGACAGGAGTGAAAAACTGTTTTTT
-	TRBV11-2	-	14	TRBJ2-3	CASSPDSNTDTQYF	TGTGCCAGCAGCCCTGACAGTAACACAGATACGCAGTATTTT
TRBD2	TRBV5-1	-	16	TRBJ2-5	CASSLGPSGVGETQYF	TGCGCCAGCAGCTTAGGGCCAAGCGGGGTAGGAGAGACCCAGTACTTC
-	TRBV5-1	once	16	TRBJ1-3	CASSLGSRPSGNTIYF	TGCGCCAGCAGCTTGGGATCCCGTCCCTCTGGAAACACCATATATTTT
TRBD2	TRBV7-8	-	16	TRBJ2-3	CASSLAGTSITDTQYF	TGTGCCAGCAGCTTAGCCGGGACTAGCATCACAGATACGCAGTATTTT
-	TRBV25-1	-	14	TRBJ1-2	CASSESGRARGYTF	TGTGCCAGCAGTGAATCGGGCAGGGCCAGAGGCTACACCTTC
-	TRBV25-1	-	13	TRBJ1-2	CASSESGGYGYTF	TGTGCCAGCAGTGAATCTGGAGGATATGGCTACACCTTC
-	TRBV28	-	19	TRBJ2-3	CASSDDTVWMGSSTDTQYF	TGTGCCAGCAGCGACGACACGGTGTGGATGGGGTCTAGCACAGATACGCAGTATTTT
-	TRBV6-6	-	14	TRBJ2-2	CASSYRQGTGELFF	TGTGCCAGCAGTTACCGGCAGGGGACCGGGGAGCTGTTTTTT
-	TRBV2	-	15	TRBJ1-3	CASSDRGVPGNTIYF	TGTGCCAGCAGTGATAGGGGGGTCCCTGGAAACACCATATATTTT
TRBD2	TRBV27	-	16	TRBJ2-5	CASSLSASGRAETQYF	TGTGCCAGCAGTTTATCCGCTAGCGGGAGGGCAGAGACCCAGTACTTC
TRBD2	TRBV13	-	20	TRBJ2-3	CASSLYIRTSGRSSTDTQYF	TGTGCCAGCAGCTTATATATCCGGACTAGCGGCCGATCTAGCACAGATACGCAGTATTTT
TRBD2	TRBV4-2	-	17	TRBJ2-5	CASSQEGTSGGQETQYF	TGTGCCAGCAGCCAAGAAGGGACTAGCGGGGGCCAAGAGACCCAGTACTTC
-	TRBV7-9	-	15	TRBJ1-3	CASSPLGVDGNTIYF	TGTGCCAGCAGCCCGCTTGGGGTAGATGGAAACACCATATATTTT
TRBD2	TRBV27	once	16	TRBJ2-5	CASSYRPGLALETQYF	TGTGCCAGCAGCTACAGGCCGGGACTAGCGTTGGAGACCCAGTACTTC
TRBD1	TRBV9	once	15	TRBJ2-2	CASSVEGTGTGELFF	TGTGCCAGCAGCGTAGAAGGGACAGGGACCGGGGAGCTGTTTTTT
-	TRBV29-1	-	12	TRBJ2-1	CSGRALYNEQFF	TGCAGCGGGAGGGCCCTCTACAATGAGCAGTTCTTC
-	TRBV9	-	14	TRBJ2-7	CASSSVGGADEQYF	TGTGCCAGCAGCTCCGTTGGGGGGGCTGACGAGCAGTACTTC
TRBD1	TRBV5-6	-	14	TRBJ1-3	CASREQGAGNTIYF	TGTGCCAGCCGTGAACAGGGGGCTGGAAACACCATATATTTT
-	TRBV20-1	-	11	TRBJ1-2	CSARFHYGYTF	TGCAGTGCTAGGTTCCACTATGGCTACACCTTC
TRBD1	TRBV5-1	-	15	TRBJ2-7	CASSSGTGLSYEQYF	TGCGCCAGCAGCTCGGGGACAGGGCTTTCCTACGAGCAGTACTTC
TRBD2	TRBV5-4	-	18	TRBJ2-7	CASSLGGLAARGSYEQYF	TGTGCCAGCAGCTTGGGCGGACTAGCGGCTAGGGGCTCCTACGAGCAGTACTTC
-	TRBV29-1	once	13	TRBJ2-7	CSVEDGPDSEQYF	TGCAGCGTTGAAGATGGTCCCGATTCCGAGCAGTACTTC
-	TRBV4-1	-	14	TRBJ1-4	CASSHGTYNEKLFF	TGCGCCAGCAGCCACGGGACATATAATGAAAAACTGTTTTTT
TRBD2	TRBV4-1	-	17	TRBJ2-7	CASSQGLAGGSSYEQYF	TGCGCCAGCAGCCAGGGACTAGCGGGAGGGAGCTCCTACGAGCAGTACTTC
-	TRBV30	-	15	TRBJ1-6	CAWKIGPVQYSPLHF	TGTGCCTGGAAAATAGGGCCAGTGCAATATTCACCCCTCCACTTT
-	TRBV5-4	-	13	TRBJ2-5	CASSPGPGETQYF	TGTGCCAGCAGCCCGGGGCCAGGGGAGACCCAGTACTTC
TRBD2	TRBV6-5	-	15	TRBJ2-1	CASSPLAGAYNEQFF	TGTGCCAGCAGTCCACTAGCGGGCGCCTACAATGAGCAGTTCTTC
-	TRBV15	-	12	TRBJ1-1	CATSSRNTEAFF	TGTGCCACCAGCAGTAGGAACACTGAAGCTTTCTTT
TRBD2	TRBV11-2	-	14	TRBJ2-5	CASSPGLAQETQYF	TGTGCCAGCAGCCCAGGACTAGCTCAAGAGACCCAGTACTTC
TRBD1	TRBV5-4	-	14	TRBJ2-7	CASSPDRGLYEQYF	TGTGCCAGCAGCCCGGACAGGGGACTCTACGAGCAGTACTTC
-	TRBV7-9	-	13	TRBJ1-2	CASSLEGGGGYTF	TGTGCCAGCAGCTTAGAGGGGGGAGGCGGCTACACCTTC
-	TRBV19	-	14	TRBJ2-3	CASSGVGGTDTQYF	TGTGCCAGTAGCGGGGTTGGAGGCACAGATACGCAGTATTTT
-	TRBV28	-	16	TRBJ2-1	CASSSPWGLSYNEQFF	TGTGCCAGCAGTTCTCCTTGGGGTCTATCCTACAATGAGCAGTTCTTC
-	TRBV30	-	13	TRBJ2-2	CAWSRRDGGELFF	TGTGCCTGGAGTCGCAGGGACGGCGGGGAGCTGTTTTTT
TRBD1	TRBV6-2/TRBV6-3	-	15	TRBJ1-2	CASSYAAGQGDGYTF	TGTGCCAGCAGTTATGCTGCCGGACAGGGGGACGGCTACACCTTC
-	TRBV29-1	-	12	TRBJ2-2	CSVRSNTGELFF	TGCAGCGTCCGATCGAACACCGGGGAGCTGTTTTTT
-	TRBV6-6	-	15	TRBJ2-7	CASSYLLKFTYEQYF	TGTGCCAGCAGTTATCTACTCAAGTTTACCTACGAGCAGTACTTC
-	TRBV12-3/TRBV12-4	-	13	TRBJ2-7	CASSLGQTYEQYF	TGTGCCAGCAGTTTAGGACAGACCTACGAGCAGTACTTC
TRBD2	TRBV5-1	-	16	TRBJ2-1	CASSSRTSGPNNEQFF	TGCGCCAGCAGCTCGAGGACTAGCGGGCCAAACAATGAGCAGTTCTTC
-	TRBV28	-	15	TRBJ1-2	CASSLPAAGDYGYTF	TGTGCCAGCAGTTTACCCGCGGCAGGGGACTATGGCTACACCTTC
-	TRBV28	-	14	TRBJ1-3	CASSLNRERNTIYF	TGTGCCAGCAGTTTGAACAGGGAACGAAACACCATATATTTT
-	TRBV6-5	-	14	TRBJ1-1	CASSPDRSNTEAFF	TGTGCCAGCAGTCCAGACAGGAGTAACACTGAAGCTTTCTTT
-	TRBV3-1/TRBV3-2	-	14	TRBJ1-1	CASSQVLGSTEAFF	TGTGCCAGCAGCCAAGTGCTGGGGAGCACTGAAGCTTTCTTT
-	TRBV13	-	13	TRBJ2-1	CASSPSMDNEQFF	TGTGCCAGCAGCCCATCAATGGACAATGAGCAGTTCTTC
-	TRBV19	-	14	TRBJ2-7	CASNWGTYSYEQYF	TGTGCCAGTAATTGGGGGACGTACTCCTACGAGCAGTACTTC
-	TRBV6-2/TRBV6-3	once	13	TRBJ1-1	CASSLYQYTEAFF	TGTGCCAGCAGTCTATATCAATACACTGAAGCTTTCTTT